This T cell receptor beta chain was recorded in a study of T-cell memory formation after mild COVID-19 (dated by TCRdb to the early 2020s). Turning to the overall study: Most TCR sequence clusters were specific to one of the two donors. In a couple of donors, T-cell clones that expanded and contracted after mild COVID-19 were followed by sequencing TCRalpha and TCRbeta repertoires longitudinally. The cohort was made up of two young adult volunteers, one female and one male, who were previously healthy. What the research found in general, with its limitations: Balanced CD4/CD8 phenotypes were observed for clones contracting from day 15 to 85, whereas a bias towards CD4+ was observed for a second wave of clones expanding from day 15 to 37. Contracting CD4+ clones were found mainly in CM and EM memory subsets, while CD8+ clones were enriched in EMRA. SARS-CoV-2 specificity was not confirmed for the second-wave clones peaking on day 37. Some responding clones were detected in pre-infection memory, which suggested that pre-existing cross-reactive memory T cells had joined the SARS-CoV-2 response. The study included only a couple of mild cases, and larger cohorts that include severe cases with pre-infection samples were judged to be necessary.

PBMCs were isolated by Ficoll-Paque density gradient centrifugation. Looking up the germline V gene (reference sequence) yields CDR1 SEHNR and CDR2 FQNEAQ. Unmatched junction bases come to 8, with V trimmed by 5 bases and J by 4 bases. Reading from cysteine to phenylalanine, the CDR3 counts 16 amino acids. Only the CDR3 region is kept as DNA, spanning 48 bases read in frame from base 1. As concerns this clonotype: Its antigen is currently not known. Base quality data are lacking; no much larger clone is found one base away.

Sequencer: Illumina NovaSeq 6000. cDNA libraries for TCRalpha and TCRbeta were prepared by 5'RACE using constant-segment primers, with sample barcodes and unique molecular identifiers added. Trizol reagent was used to extract RNA from every sample. Amplification of the libraries took two PCR steps, and the second step added a second sample barcode plus Illumina TruSeq adapters. Libraries were sequenced on an Illumina NovaSeq with 2 x 150 bp paired-end reads. On the authors' methods: Reads were demultiplexed and collapsed into UMI-guided consensus sequences with migec v1.2.7. Using mixcr v2.1.11, UMI consensuses were aligned to TRA and TRB V and J templates and then assembled into clonotypes. Expanded or contracted clonotypes were those called significant by both edgeR and NoisET, with noise models trained on biological replicates. For edgeR calls, the cutoffs were a false discovery rate-adjusted p below 0.01 and a log2 fold-change threshold of 1. PCA with hierarchical clustering of max-normalized trajectories of the 1000 most abundant clonotypes was used as exploratory dynamics analysis. The CD4 or CD8 phenotype of responding clones was assigned using the separately sequenced CD4+ and CD8+ repertoires. Using fastp at Q25 and MiXCR, TCRdb reprocessed the public reads and kept productive beta chains. Rows matching on CDR3 protein sequence are summarized as one entry with the most common DNA and genes. In this record, the V and J calls reflect TCRdb's handling and not the investigators' own analysis. For this sample there are some 270,000 distinct CDR3 sequences; 15% to 17% appear just once. The biggest ten clones account for 2% to 2.5% of the sample.

The TCR sequence derives from an adult woman who had mild COVID-19 (a few samples of this study predate the infection). The sample titles of this study are shuffled in the database, so cell type and time point are left out; the donor was told from shared clones. Sequenced: PBMCs or a T cell subset sorted from them (not recorded which). Here the chain combines TRBV7-9 and TRBJ2-3; 11 bases in the middle match TRBD1. The CDR3 amino acid sequence is: CASSLGTGGYPDTQYF. The sequenced DNA is TGTGCCAGCAGCCTGGGGACAGGGGGATACCCAGATACGCAGTATTTT.